This TCR beta chain was captured in a study of T cells in Graves' hyperthyroidism and ophthalmopathy. What was amplified from RNA transcripts were TCR beta CDR3 regions. HTBI primers were employed in a first-round RT-PCR of the TCR CDR3. TCRdb passed the multiplex PCR reads through MiXCR, listing each CDR3 protein once. The sample includes around 450,000 distinct CDR3 sequences, around 16% of them seen just once. V gave up 6 bases and J gave up 4 bases; unmatched junction bases: 8. The CDR3 has 14 amino acids. CDR1 and CDR2 from the germline V gene are KGHSH and LQKENI. This clonotype was detected ten times or more.

The V and J genes are TRBV18 and TRBJ1-1; 7 bases are shared with TRBD1. The TCR comes from a woman between 18 and 29 years old with Graves' hyperthyroidism. Sequencing input: blood. CDR3: CASSVGAGGTEAFF. CDR3 sequence (DNA): TGTGCCAGCTCCGTTGGGGCAGGGGGCACTGAAGCTTTCTTT.